The clone carrying this TCR beta chain was detected a few times. The data are from a study of T-cell reconstitution after alpha-beta-depleted transplantation in children. Unique molecular identifiers were incorporated into the prepared TCRbeta library. TCRdb used MiXCR to reprocess the PCR reads, holding one entry per CDR3 protein. The table has approximately 420,000 distinct CDR3 sequences, approximately 10% seen once. There are 13 residues in the CDR3. V was pared by 1 base and J by 4 bases, with 5 bases between. CDR1 and CDR2 from the germline V gene are SGHTA and FQGNSA. The source of this sequence is a human donor who donated a stem cell graft to a child with acute myeloid leukemia. V usage is TRBV7-2 and J usage is TRBJ1-3; D is unclear. The sample consisted of PBMCs from the stem cell graft donor, taken from the stem cell graft. CDR3 DNA sequence: TGTGCCAGCAGCTTAGTGGGCGGAAACACCATATATTTT. Translating it yields CASSLVGGNTIYF.